Listed below are T cell receptor beta chains from one sample, sequenced in a study of spatial heterogeneity in lung cancer. TCRdb itself ran the 5' RACE reads through MiXCR, one entry per CDR3 protein. Of several thousand distinct CDR3 sequences listed, more than 6% were seen once; the top ten hold over 6.5%. Source: lung tumor tissue, taken at surgery. Source of these receptors: a male donor with early-stage non-small cell lung cancer. Each CDR3 is given with its conserved first and last residue. D genes are given only for firm matches. Clone size appears in some rows only: once, few, many, or a class for an expanded clone.

TRBJ2-7 | NA | medium-sized | TRBV6-5 | TGTGCCAGCAGCCCACGACAGGTCTCCTACGAGCAGTACTTC | CASSPRQVSYEQYF
TRBJ2-3 | TRBD2 | medium-sized | TRBV9 | TGTGCCAGCAGCGTAGAGCGGGACACAGATACGCAGTATTTT | CASSVERDTDTQYF
TRBJ2-2 | TRBD2 | many | TRBV27 | TGTGCCAGCAGCTCGGGACTAGCGGGGGGCTTCGGGGAGCTGTTTTTT | CASSSGLAGGFGELFF
TRBJ2-5 | NA | NA | TRBV7-2 | TGTGCCAGCAGACCGCCGGGGACTCAAGAGACCCAGTACTTC | CASRPPGTQETQYF
TRBJ2-5 | NA | medium-sized | TRBV2 | TGTGCCAGCGTCCGCGGCCAAAGGGCCGGGGAGACCCAGTACTTC | CASVRGQRAGETQYF
TRBJ2-5 | NA | NA | TRBV29-1 | TGCAGCGTTGCTCAAGAGACCCAGTACTTC | CSVAQETQYF
TRBJ1-1 | NA | medium-sized | TRBV4-2 | TGTGCCAGCAGCCAAGATTTGAGGGACGAGCAAGGGGCTTTCTTT | CASSQDLRDEQGAFF
TRBJ2-5 | TRBD1 | many | TRBV2 | TGTGCCAGCAGGACAGGGTGGATGGAGACCCAGTACTTC | CASRTGWMETQYF
TRBJ2-3 | NA | NA | TRBV5-1 | TGCGCCAGCAGCTCGACTAGTGGGGCAGATACGCAGTATTTT | CASSSTSGADTQYF
TRBJ2-1 | NA | medium-sized | TRBV7-2 | TGTGCCAGCAGCCCGCGGACGCTCTACTCCTACAATGAGCAGTTCTTC | CASSPRTLYSYNEQFF
TRBJ2-5 | NA | medium-sized | TRBV18 | TGTGCCAGCTCGCAAGTTGTACAAGAGACCCAGTACTTC | CASSQVVQETQYF
TRBJ1-1 | NA | NA | TRBV10-3 | TGTGCCATCAGTGAGTCTGGGCTAGTGAACACTGAAGCTTTCTTT | CAISESGLVNTEAFF
TRBJ2-1 | NA | many | TRBV10-2 | TGCGCCAGCAGTGAGGGACTATCCCTCTACAATGAGCAGTTCTTC | CASSEGLSLYNEQFF
TRBJ2-3 | NA | many | TRBV12-3/TRBV12-4 | TGTGCCAGCAGTTTCCCCGCTAGCACAGATACGCAGTATTTT | CASSFPASTDTQYF
TRBJ2-1 | TRBD2 | many | TRBV11-2 | TGTGCCAGCAGCTTAGTAGGCGGGAGAGGAGGCAATGAGCAGTTCTTC | CASSLVGGRGGNEQFF
TRBJ2-5 | NA | many | TRBV6-5 | TGTGCCAGCCAAACACCGGGACGGAAAGAGACCCAGTACTTC | CASQTPGRKETQYF
TRBJ1-5 | TRBD1 | many | TRBV27 | TGTGCCAGCAGTTTTGTGACAGGGGGAAATCAGCCCCAGCATTTT | CASSFVTGGNQPQHF
TRBJ2-5 | NA | large | TRBV29-1 | TGCAGCTCCTGGCAGGGCCAAGAGACCCAGTACTTC | CSSWQGQETQYF
TRBJ2-2 | NA | medium-sized | TRBV20-1 | TGCAGTGCTAGGGCCCTACTAGCCAACACCGGGGAGCTGTTTTTT | CSARALLANTGELFF
TRBJ1-2 | TRBD1 | many | TRBV30 | TGTGCCTGGGACAGGGTTAACTATGGCTACACCTTC | CAWDRVNYGYTF
TRBJ1-5 | TRBD1 | many | TRBV20-1 | TGCAGTGTAGGGGACAGAGCTGTTATAAGCAATCAGCCCCAGCATTTT | CSVGDRAVISNQPQHF
TRBJ2-1 | TRBD2 | many | TRBV6-1 | TGTGCCAGCAGTTCCCTGACCGGGACTAGCGGGAGGAATGAGCAGTTCTTC | CASSSLTGTSGRNEQFF
TRBJ1-1 | NA | many | TRBV28 | TGTGCCAGCAGACCAGACGGCCGGGGGTTTAACACTGAAGCTTTCTTT | CASRPDGRGFNTEAFF
TRBJ2-3 | NA | many | TRBV20-1 | TGCAGTGCTAGACGGGGCGGCGGGACATTCACAGATACGCAGTATTTT | CSARRGGGTFTDTQYF
TRBJ2-7 | TRBD1 | medium-sized | TRBV28 | TGTGCCAGCAGTTTATTCCGGGACAGGGGCCTGCACGAGCAGTACTTC | CASSLFRDRGLHEQYF
TRBJ2-6 | NA | many | TRBV28 | TGTGCCAGCACATCGGAGGCCAACGTCCTGACTTTC | CASTSEANVLTF
TRBJ2-5 | TRBD1 | NA | TRBV5-8 | TGTGCCAGCAGAACAGACAGGGGGCGCATTAAAGAGACCCAGTACTTC | CASRTDRGRIKETQYF
TRBJ2-3 | NA | medium-sized | TRBV7-2 | TGTGCCAGCAGCCCCTGGGGGGGCGGAAGCACAGATACGCAGTATTTT | CASSPWGGGSTDTQYF
TRBJ1-2 | TRBD1 | many | TRBV6-6 | TGTGCCAGCAGACAACCGGGACAGGGGAATGGCTACACCTTC | CASRQPGQGNGYTF
TRBJ2-6 | NA | few | TRBV19 | TGTGCCAGTAGACAAAACAGCCACTCTGGGGCCAACGTCCTGACTTTC | CASRQNSHSGANVLTF
TRBJ2-1 | NA | medium-sized | TRBV2 | TGTGCCAGCACTGGGGCTCATTCCTACAGTTTC | CASTGAHSYSF
TRBJ1-1 | NA | few | TRBV6-6 | TGTGCCAGCAGTTACTCGGTCTTTGGGGACACTGAAGCTTTCTTT | CASSYSVFGDTEAFF
TRBJ2-7 | TRBD2 | many | TRBV27 | TGTGCCAGCCACCGGGCGGGAGCAACATACGAGCAGTACTTC | CASHRAGATYEQYF
TRBJ2-7 | TRBD1 | few | TRBV19 | TGTGCCAGTAGTAGGGGACAGGGGTACGAGCAGTACTTC | CASSRGQGYEQYF
TRBJ1-4 | NA | medium-sized | TRBV20-1 | TGCAGTGCTTTCAGACCGGGTCCAACTAATGAAAAACTGTTTTTT | CSAFRPGPTNEKLFF
TRBJ2-5 | NA | many | TRBV7-7 | TGTGCTAGCAGCCTAGAAGGGTTAGGAGGGGAGACCCAGTACTTC | CASSLEGLGGETQYF
TRBJ1-1 | NA | medium-sized | TRBV6-1 | TGTGCCAGCAGTGAAATCTCGGAGACTGAAGCTTTCTTT | CASSEISETEAFF
TRBJ1-1 | NA | many | TRBV5-1 | TGCGCCAGCAGTCCCACCTCCAGGGTGTGGGACACTGAAGCTTTCTTT | CASSPTSRVWDTEAFF
TRBJ2-2 | NA | many | TRBV5-1 | TGCGCCAGCAGCTTGTCGGACACCGGGGAGCTGTTTTTT | CASSLSDTGELFF
TRBJ2-2 | TRBD1 | many | TRBV7-2 | TGTGCCAGCAGCTTAGGACAGGGTACCGCCGGGGAGCTGTTTTTT | CASSLGQGTAGELFF
TRBJ2-5 | NA | many | TRBV29-1 | TGCAGCGTTGACGGGGCGGGGTCCGGAGAGACCCAGTACTTC | CSVDGAGSGETQYF
TRBJ1-1 | NA | NA | TRBV11-2 | TGTGCCAGCAGGATACAGGGGAACACTGAAGCTTTCTTT | CASRIQGNTEAFF
TRBJ1-1 | TRBD1 | many | TRBV29-1 | TGCAGCGTTGATGAGACAGGGGGCGCGGGCACTGAAGCTTTCTTT | CSVDETGGAGTEAFF
TRBJ2-1 | NA | medium-sized | TRBV27 | TGTGCCACCCTATCGGGGTCCAGCTCCTACAATGAGCAGTTCTTC | CATLSGSSSYNEQFF
TRBJ1-2 | NA | medium-sized | TRBV2 | TGTGCCAGCAGGGTCGTCAGGGATGGCTACACCTTC | CASRVVRDGYTF